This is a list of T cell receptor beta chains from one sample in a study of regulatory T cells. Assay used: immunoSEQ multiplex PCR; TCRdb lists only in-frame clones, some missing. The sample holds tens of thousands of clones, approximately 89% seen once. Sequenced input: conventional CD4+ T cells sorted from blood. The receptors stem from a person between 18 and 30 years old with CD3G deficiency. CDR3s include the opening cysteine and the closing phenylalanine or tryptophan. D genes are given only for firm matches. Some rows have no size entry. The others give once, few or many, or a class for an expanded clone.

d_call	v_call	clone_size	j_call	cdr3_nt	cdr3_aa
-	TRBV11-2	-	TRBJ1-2	TGTGCCAGCAGCTTATCGACAGCCGGGGGTAACTATGGCTACACCTTC	CASSLSTAGGNYGYTF
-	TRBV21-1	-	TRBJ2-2	TGTGCCAGCTGGGGACTAGCCCACACCGGGGAGCTGTTTTTT	CASWGLAHTGELFF
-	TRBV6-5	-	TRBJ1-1	TGTGCCAGCAGCAGAACTCAGGGGAACACTGAAGCTTTCTTT	CASSRTQGNTEAFF
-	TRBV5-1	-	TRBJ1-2	TGCGCCAGCAGCGCCCGGGACAACTCCCCAGGCTACACCTTC	CASSARDNSPGYTF
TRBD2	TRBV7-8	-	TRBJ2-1	TGTGCCAGCAGCTTTAGGGAGGGCAGTGGCAATGAGCAGTTCTTC	CASSFREGSGNEQFF
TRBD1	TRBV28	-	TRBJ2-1	TGTGCCAGCAGGAGACAGGGACCTCCCAATGAGCAGTTCTTC	CASRRQGPPNEQFF
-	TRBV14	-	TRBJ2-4	TGTGCTCGAAAGCCAAGATTCGGGTACTTC	CARKPRFGYF
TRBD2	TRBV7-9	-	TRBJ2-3	TGTGCCAGCAGCCTAGGACTAGCGGGGGATACGCAGTATTTT	CASSLGLAGDTQYF
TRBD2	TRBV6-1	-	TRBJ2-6	TGTGCCAGCAGTGTGAGCGGGAGGGCCTCTGGGGCCAACGTCCTGACTTTC	CASSVSGRASGANVLTF
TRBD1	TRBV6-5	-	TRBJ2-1	TGTGCCAGCAGTTACGCGGACAGGGAGCCGGACAATGAGCAGTTCTTC	CASSYADREPDNEQFF
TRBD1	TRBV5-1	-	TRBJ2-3	TGCGCCAGCAGGGGGGACAGGGCCAGCACAGATACGCAGTATTTT	CASRGDRASTDTQYF
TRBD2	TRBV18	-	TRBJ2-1	TGTGCCAGCTCACTCCACAGCGGGAGTGGGAATGAGCAGTTCTTC	CASSLHSGSGNEQFF
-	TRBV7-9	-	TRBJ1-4	TGTGCCAGCAGCTTAATGGGACGGGCTAATGAAAAACTGTTTTTT	CASSLMGRANEKLFF
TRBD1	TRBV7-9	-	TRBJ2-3	TGTGCCAGCAGCAGTCGGGGGACAGGGGTCACAGATACGCAGTATTTT	CASSSRGTGVTDTQYF
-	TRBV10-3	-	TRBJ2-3	TGTGCCATCAGTGAAAGGCGGAGCCCAGATACGCAGTATTTT	CAISERRSPDTQYF
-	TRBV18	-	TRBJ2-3	TGTGCCAGCTCACCCGGGATGGCAGATACGCAGTATTTT	CASSPGMADTQYF
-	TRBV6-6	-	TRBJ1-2	TGTGCCAGCAGAGGATTAAGGGGAGGCTATGGCTACACCTTC	CASRGLRGGYGYTF
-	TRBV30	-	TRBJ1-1	TGTGCCTGGAGTGTAAATCGGAACACTGAAGCTTTCTTT	CAWSVNRNTEAFF
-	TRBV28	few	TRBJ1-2	TGTGCCAGCGGTGGGCTCTACTATGGCTACACCTTC	CASGGLYYGYTF
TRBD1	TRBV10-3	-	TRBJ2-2	TGTGCCACCAAACCGGGTCGGGGACAGGGGAACACCGGGGAGCTGTTTTTT	CATKPGRGQGNTGELFF
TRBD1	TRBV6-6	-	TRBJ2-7	TGTGCCAGCAGCCACAGGGGCAGGCAGTACTTC	CASSHRGRQYF
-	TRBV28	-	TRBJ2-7	TGTGCCAGCAGTTTTAAACCTTTTTCCTACGAGCAGTACTTC	CASSFKPFSYEQYF
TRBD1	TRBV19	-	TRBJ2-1	TGTGCCAGTGCTCCCGGGACAGCAGACACCAATGAGCAGTTCTTC	CASAPGTADTNEQFF
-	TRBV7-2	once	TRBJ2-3	TGTGCCAGCAGCTTAGGTGGGGGTACGCAGTATTTT	CASSLGGGTQYF
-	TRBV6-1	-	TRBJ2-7	TGTGCCAGCAGTGATGGGTGGGGTCCGCCCTACGAGCAGTACTTC	CASSDGWGPPYEQYF
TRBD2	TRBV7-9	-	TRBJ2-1	TGTGCCAGCAGCTTAGTGGTCAGCGGGGGAAGGAATGAGCAGTTCTTC	CASSLVVSGGRNEQFF
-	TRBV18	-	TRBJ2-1	TGTGCCAGCTCCTCCGGAGGACTACCTAATGAGCAGTTCTTC	CASSSGGLPNEQFF
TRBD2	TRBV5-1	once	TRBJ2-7	TGCGCCAGCAGCGCCCTAGCGGGAGAGGACGAGCAGTACTTC	CASSALAGEDEQYF
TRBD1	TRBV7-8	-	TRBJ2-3	TGTGCCAGCAGCTTAGCGGAGAGGGGGCGACAAGGCACAGATACGCAGTATTTT	CASSLAERGRQGTDTQYF
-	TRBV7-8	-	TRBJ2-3	TGTGCCAGCAGGCGATGGGGACGCACAGATACGCAGTATTTT	CASRRWGRTDTQYF
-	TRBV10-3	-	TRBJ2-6	TGTGCCACCGGGGAAGGAGGGGGAACTGGGGCCAACGTCCTGACTTTC	CATGEGGGTGANVLTF
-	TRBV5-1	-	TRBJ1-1	TGCGCCAGCAGCTTGGCCCCAGGGGAGACTGAAGCTTTCTTT	CASSLAPGETEAFF
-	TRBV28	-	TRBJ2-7	TGTGCCAGCCGGGGCAGGGGACTTTACGAGCAGTACTTC	CASRGRGLYEQYF
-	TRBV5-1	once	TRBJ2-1	TGCGCCAGCAGGCCGGTAGGGGTATACAATGAGCAGTTCTTC	CASRPVGVYNEQFF
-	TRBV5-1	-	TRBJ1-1	TGCGCCAGCAGCTTTACGGCGAACACTGAAGCTTTCTTT	CASSFTANTEAFF
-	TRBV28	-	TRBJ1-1	TGTGCCAGCAGTCCGCTGATCGGGACCAGGGACACTGAAGCTTTCTTT	CASSPLIGTRDTEAFF
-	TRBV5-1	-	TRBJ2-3	TGCGCCAGCAGCTTGGGGGATAGAACAGATACGCAGTATTTT	CASSLGDRTDTQYF
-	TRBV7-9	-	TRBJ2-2	TGTGCCAGCAGCTTCGGGACACCTGGGGAGCTGTTTTTT	CASSFGTPGELFF
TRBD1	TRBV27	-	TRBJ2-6	TGTGCCAGCAGCTTAACAGGGGCCCCTGGGGCCAACGTCCTGACTTTC	CASSLTGAPGANVLTF
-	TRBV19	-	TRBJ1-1	TGTGCCAGTAGTCTCCAGACCGGGATTGAAGCTTTCTTT	CASSLQTGIEAFF
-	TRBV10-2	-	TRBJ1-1	TGCGCCAGCACCCCGGCAGGGCTGACGAACACTGAAGCTTTCTTT	CASTPAGLTNTEAFF
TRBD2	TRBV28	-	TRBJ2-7	TGTGCCAGCAGTTCCCCGGCGGGCGGGAGCAACGAGCAGTACTTC	CASSSPAGGSNEQYF